This TCR beta chain was recorded in a study of blood T cells in healthy people across ages (dated by TCRdb to 2013 to 2016). Turning to the overall study: In model experiments, template switching captured about one uniquely barcoded TCR beta cDNA molecule for every two T cells. The study measured age-related changes in TCR beta repertoire diversity using deep sequencing normalized with unique cDNA molecular identifiers. Donors were grouped into four age groups: young (average about 15 years), middle-aged (roughly 38), aged (around 56) and long-lived (roughly 80). Using the same blood draw, the study looked at two additional independent replicas of 1 million unique cDNA reads for two donors, one aged 18 to 30 and the other aged 80 or older.

General findings and caveats noted by the study authors: The long-lived group showed more naive CD4+ T cells, fewer expanded clones and increased TCR diversity than the aged group, suggesting age selection. Conclusive comparison of naive and antigen-experienced compartments was prevented by the profiling of bulk unsorted PBMCs. There was a strong correlation between observed TCR beta diversity and the percentage of naive T cells measured by flow cytometry. Observed TCR beta diversity per million T cells fell roughly linearly with age, and a significant reduction was already apparent by age about 43. Estimates of total diversity from one million sequenced T cells were regarded as lower bounds and underestimates. Because donor CMV infection status was unknown, age-related changes in expanded clonotypes were potentially confounded.

Library creation used 5' RACE. Sequenced on an Illumina HiSeq 2500. A second PCR of about 7 to 12 cycles was run with a J-beta primer mix and a sample-barcoded 5' primer. A template-switch 5' adaptor carrying 12 random nucleotides introduced a unique molecular identifier onto each TCR beta cDNA molecule. At least 2.5 million CDR3-containing paired-end reads were obtained from each sample. First-strand cDNA synthesis was performed from all RNA using the Mint cDNA synthesis kit, with priming by a TRBC-specific oligonucleotide. Following uracil-DNA glycosylase treatment, all cDNA underwent a first 18-cycle PCR with the universal primers M1SS and BC2_uni_R. The paper's data handling went like this. Normalization of each sample was performed by random selection of 1 million high-quality reads, each carrying a distinct molecular identifier. Instead of being binned into consensus sequences, reads that shared molecular identifiers were thrown out. MiTCR, run with a Q25 quality threshold and the strictest error-elimination algorithm, handled CDR3 identification, clonotype clustering and error correction. Lower-bound total TCR beta diversity was estimated with a nonparametric unseen species model using Euler transformation. TCRdb trimmed public reads at Q25 via fastp, called clones via MiXCR and kept in-frame beta chains. Rows merge per CDR3 protein into single entries with the most common DNA and genes. In this record, the V and J calls reflect TCRdb's handling and not the investigators' own analysis. In this sample the table shows about 800,000 distinct CDR3 sequences, roughly 25% of which occur a single time. The ten biggest clones cover under 4.5% of the sample.

A note on this clonotype: It has no known antigen specificity. The record has no base qualities; no much larger clone is one base away.

The donors were 40 or so Caucasian individuals from Russia, aged roughly 6 to 100 years, who were systemically healthy. Each donor gave ten milliliters of peripheral blood, collected into EDTA-treated Vacutainer tubes. PBMCs were isolated by Ficoll-Paque density-gradient centrifugation, with at least 7 million obtained per sample. Total RNA, at least 6 micrograms per sample, was extracted from PBMCs with Trizol reagent. Naive CD45RAhigh/CD27high T cell percentages were measured by flow cytometry on a PBMC aliquot from every donor. The CDR3 starts with the cysteine, ends with the phenylalanine, and has 16 residues. The only DNA kept is the CDR3, 48 bases in frame from the first base. Between the V and J ends, shortened by 0 bases and 3 bases respectively, the junction contains 15 bases. The germline V gene sets CDR1 to MGHRA and CDR2 to YSYEKL. These data were likewise used in another study, on T cells of mothers and their children. The second publication reports: Nine systemically healthy Caucasian individuals served as donors, namely three mothers together with their six children. cDNA synthesis consumed the entire amount of extracted RNA, loaded at about 1.6 ug RNA in each 15 ul reaction. In the second PCR, sample barcodes and 2-4 random nucleotides were introduced via the M1S primer. More than 8.5 million TCR beta CDR3 reads were obtained from each mother, and about 3 million reads were obtained from each child. Thymic selection similarly shapes TCR recombination output in related and unrelated pairs, with minor effect from inherited differences. Related mother-child pairs always showed normalized repertoire overlap that was slightly higher than in unrelated mother-child pairs, though the difference was never significant. No persistent microchimeric T cell clones were detected, at a sensitivity of approximately 90 clones per million clonotypes. Deep NGS was used in the study to compare the TCR beta repertoires of mothers and children and to look for features that separate related mother-child pairs from unrelated individuals. On average, the children were approximately 11 +/- 4 years old, while the mothers were roughly 36 +/- 4 years old. After adapter ligation was performed with NEBNext reagents, the libraries were sequenced on an Illumina HiSeq 2000 with 100+100 nt paired-end reads. To avoid cross-contamination, the mother libraries and the child libraries were prepared a month apart and sequenced in separate runs. For each donor, somewhere between about 450,000 and 2,000,000 distinct TCR beta clonotypes were identified. Naive TCR beta clonotypes were estimated from low-frequency clonotypes matched to each donor's FACS-determined naive share, without sorting.

Recombination connected TRBV4-1 to TRBJ2-7, with the D gene too uncertain to name. Sample: blood. The sequence derives from a boy aged 5-17 years in good health. This receptor has the CDR3 CASSQDQAAINYEQYF. DNA sequence: TGCGCCAGCAGCCAAGATCAGGCGGCTATTAACTACGAGCAGTACTTC.